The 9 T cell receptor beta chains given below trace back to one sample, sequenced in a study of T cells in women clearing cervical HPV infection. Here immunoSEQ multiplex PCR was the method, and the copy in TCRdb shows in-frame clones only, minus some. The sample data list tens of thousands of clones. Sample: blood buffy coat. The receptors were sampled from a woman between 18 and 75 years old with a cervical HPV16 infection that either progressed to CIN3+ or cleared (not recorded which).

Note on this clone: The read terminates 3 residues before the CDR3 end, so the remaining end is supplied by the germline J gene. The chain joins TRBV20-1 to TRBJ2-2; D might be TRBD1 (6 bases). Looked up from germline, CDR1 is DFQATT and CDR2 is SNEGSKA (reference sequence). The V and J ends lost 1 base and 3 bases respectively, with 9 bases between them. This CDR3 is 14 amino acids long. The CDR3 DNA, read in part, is TGCAGTGCTAGAGTTGACAGGCACACCGGGGAG. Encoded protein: CSARVDRHTGE. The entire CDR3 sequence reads CSARVDRHTGELFF.

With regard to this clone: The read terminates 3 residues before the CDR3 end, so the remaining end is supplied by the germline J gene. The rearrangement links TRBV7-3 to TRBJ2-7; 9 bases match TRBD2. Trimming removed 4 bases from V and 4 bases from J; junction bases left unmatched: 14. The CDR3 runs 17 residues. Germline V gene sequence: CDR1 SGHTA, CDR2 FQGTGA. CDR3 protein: CASSYYGTSKLLYEQYF. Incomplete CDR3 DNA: TGTGCCAGCAGCTACTACGGGACTAGCAAGCTCCTATACGAG.

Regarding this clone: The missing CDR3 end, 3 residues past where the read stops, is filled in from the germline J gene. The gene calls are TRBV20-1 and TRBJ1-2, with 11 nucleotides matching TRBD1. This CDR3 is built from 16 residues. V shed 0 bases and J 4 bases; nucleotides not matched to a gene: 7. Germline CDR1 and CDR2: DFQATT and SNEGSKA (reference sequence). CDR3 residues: CSARDHKGQGGYGYTF. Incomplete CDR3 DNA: TGCAGTGCTAGAGATCATAAGGGACAGGGGGGCTATGGC.

This CDR3 reads CASSLKGFYGYTF. The sequenced part of the CDR3 DNA is TGTGCCAGCAGCTTGAAGGGGTTCTATGGC. The V and J genes are TRBV5-4 and TRBJ1-2; possibly TRBD1 for D (5 bases). The read finishes 3 residues shy of the CDR3 end, and the germline J gene is used to complete it. The CDR3 covers 13 residues. CDR1 is SGHNT, CDR2 YYREEE, per germline (reference sequence). The V end was cut by 1 base, the J end by 4 bases, with 8 bases between.

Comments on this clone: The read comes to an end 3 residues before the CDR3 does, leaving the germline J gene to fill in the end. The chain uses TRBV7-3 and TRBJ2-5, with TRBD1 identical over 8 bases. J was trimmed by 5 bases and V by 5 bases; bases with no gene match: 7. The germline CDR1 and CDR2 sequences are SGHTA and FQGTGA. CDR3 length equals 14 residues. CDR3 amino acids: CASSARDRRETQYF. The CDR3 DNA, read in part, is TGTGCCAGCAGCGCCCGGGACAGGCGGGAGACC.

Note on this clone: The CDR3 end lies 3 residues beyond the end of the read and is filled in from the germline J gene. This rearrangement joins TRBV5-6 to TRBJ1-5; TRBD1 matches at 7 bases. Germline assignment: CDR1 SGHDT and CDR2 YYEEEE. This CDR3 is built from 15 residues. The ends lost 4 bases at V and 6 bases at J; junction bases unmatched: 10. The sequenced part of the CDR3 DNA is TGTGCCAGCAGCAAGACAGGGTTAGGCACTCAGCCC. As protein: CASSKTGLGTQP. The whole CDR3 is CASSKTGLGTQPQHF.

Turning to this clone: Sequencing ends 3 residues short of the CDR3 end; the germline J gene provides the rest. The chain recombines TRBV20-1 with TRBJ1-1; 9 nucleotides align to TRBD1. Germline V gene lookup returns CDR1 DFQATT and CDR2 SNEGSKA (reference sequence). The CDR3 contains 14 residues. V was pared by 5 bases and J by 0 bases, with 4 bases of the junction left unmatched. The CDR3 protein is CSAGGQGVNTEAFF. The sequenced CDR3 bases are TGCAGTGCTGGGGGACAGGGCGTGAACACTGAA.

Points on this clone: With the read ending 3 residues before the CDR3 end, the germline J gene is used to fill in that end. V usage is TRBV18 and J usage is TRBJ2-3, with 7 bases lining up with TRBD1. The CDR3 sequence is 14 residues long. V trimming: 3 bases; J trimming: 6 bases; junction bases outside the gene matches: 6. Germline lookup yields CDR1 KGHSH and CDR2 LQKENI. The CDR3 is CASSPEGGADTQYF. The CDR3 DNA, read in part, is TGTGCCAGCTCACCGGAAGGGGGCGCGGATACG.

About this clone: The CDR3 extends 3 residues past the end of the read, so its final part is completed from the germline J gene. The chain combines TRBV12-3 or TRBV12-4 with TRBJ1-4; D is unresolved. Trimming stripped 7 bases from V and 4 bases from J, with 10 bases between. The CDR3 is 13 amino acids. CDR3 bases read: TGTGCCAGCAAGGCAGTTGTTAATGAAAAA. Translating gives CASKAVVNEK. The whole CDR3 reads CASKAVVNEKLFF.